The entry below gives a single T cell receptor beta chain sequence along with its context. Antigen specificity is unknown. This record belongs to a study of T cell repertoires in aging, cancer and after chemotherapy. Study-level results: Untreated cancer patients had significantly lower blood TCR diversity than age-matched healthy donors. Median generation probability rose over the chemotherapy interval in each cancer cohort, suggesting rebound thymic output.

Amplification of TCR beta used genomic DNA extracted from peripheral blood. CDR3 length: 12 residues. The V gene's germline CDR1 is SGHTA and CDR2 FQGNSA. Trimming removed 5 bases from V and 4 bases from J, with 9 bases in between. A mixed TRB-A/B primer pool amplified rearranged TRB by multiplex touch-down PCR. TCRdb independently ran MiXCR on the multiplex PCR reads; one entry per CDR3 protein. The sample holds 5,800 or so distinct CDR3 sequences, around a quarter seen once. The chain recombines TRBV7-2 with TRBJ2-7; D is unresolved. The sequence derives from a human donor in good health. Sample: blood. CDR3 amino acids: CASSIPTYEQYF. In DNA form, the CDR3 reads TGTGCCAGCAGCATACCCACGTACGAGCAGTACTTC.